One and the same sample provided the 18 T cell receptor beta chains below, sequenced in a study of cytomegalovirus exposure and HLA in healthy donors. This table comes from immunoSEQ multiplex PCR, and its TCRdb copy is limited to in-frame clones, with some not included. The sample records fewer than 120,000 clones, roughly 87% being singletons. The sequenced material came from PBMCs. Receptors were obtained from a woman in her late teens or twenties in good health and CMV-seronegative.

The CDR3 reads CASSESIPLEASGEAGELFF. Written as DNA, the CDR3 is TGCGCCAGCAGTGAGTCGATACCCTTAGAGGCTAGCGGGGAGGCCGGGGAGCTGTTTTTT. The chain employs TRBV10-1 and TRBJ2-2; 9 bases are a match to TRBD2. The J segment lost 6 bases and the V segment lost 0 bases, leaving 17 bases of the junction unmatched. The germline V gene has CDR1 WNHNN and CDR2 SYGVQD (reference sequence). The CDR3 covers 20 residues.

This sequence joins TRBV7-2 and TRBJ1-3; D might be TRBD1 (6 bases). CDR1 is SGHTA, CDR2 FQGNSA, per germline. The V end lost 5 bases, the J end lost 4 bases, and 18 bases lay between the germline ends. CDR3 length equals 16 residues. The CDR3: CASSPYTTGQGNTIYF. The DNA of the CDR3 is TGTGCCAGCAGCCCATACACCACAGGGCAAGGAAACACCATATATTTT.

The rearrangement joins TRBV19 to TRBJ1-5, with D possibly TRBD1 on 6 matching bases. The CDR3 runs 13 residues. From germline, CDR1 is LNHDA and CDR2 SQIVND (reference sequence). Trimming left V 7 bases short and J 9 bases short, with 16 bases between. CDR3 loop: CASTGTSLWPQHF. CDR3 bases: TGTGCCAGTACCGGGACATCCCTATGGCCCCAGCATTTT.

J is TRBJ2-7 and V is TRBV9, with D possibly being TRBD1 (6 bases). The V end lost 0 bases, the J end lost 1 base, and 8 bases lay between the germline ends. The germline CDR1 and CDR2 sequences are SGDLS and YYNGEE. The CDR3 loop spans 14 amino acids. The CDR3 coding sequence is TGTGCCAGCAGCGTAGCGGACAGTTCCTACGAGCAGTACTTC. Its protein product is CASSVADSSYEQYF.

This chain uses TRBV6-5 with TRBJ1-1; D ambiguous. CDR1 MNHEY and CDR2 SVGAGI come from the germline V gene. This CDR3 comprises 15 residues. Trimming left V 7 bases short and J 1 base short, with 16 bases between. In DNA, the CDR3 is TGTGCCAGCACCCCGCCGGGGATGGGGAACACTGAAGCTTTCTTT. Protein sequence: CASTPPGMGNTEAFF.

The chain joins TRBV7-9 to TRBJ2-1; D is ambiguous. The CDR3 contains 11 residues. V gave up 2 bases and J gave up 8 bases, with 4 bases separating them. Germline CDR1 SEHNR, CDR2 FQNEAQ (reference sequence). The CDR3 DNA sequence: TGTGCCAGCAGCTTATTCGATGAGCAGTTCTTC. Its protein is CASSLFDEQFF.

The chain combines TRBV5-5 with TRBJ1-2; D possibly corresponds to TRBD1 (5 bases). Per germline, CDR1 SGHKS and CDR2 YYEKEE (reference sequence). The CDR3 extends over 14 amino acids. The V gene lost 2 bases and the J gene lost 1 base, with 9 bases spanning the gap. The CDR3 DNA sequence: TGTGCCAGCAGCTTTGGGGGGATTAACTATGGCTACACCTTC. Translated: CASSFGGINYGYTF.

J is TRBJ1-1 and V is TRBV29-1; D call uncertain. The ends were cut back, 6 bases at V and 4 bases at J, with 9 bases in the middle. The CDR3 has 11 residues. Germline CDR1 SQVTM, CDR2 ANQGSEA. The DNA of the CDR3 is TGCAGCGTCTCCGGCGGCACTGAAGCTTTCTTT. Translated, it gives CSVSGGTEAFF.

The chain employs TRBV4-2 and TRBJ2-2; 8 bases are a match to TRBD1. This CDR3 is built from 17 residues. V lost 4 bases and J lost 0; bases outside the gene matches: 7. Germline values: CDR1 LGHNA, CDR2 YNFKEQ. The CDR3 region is CASSLDVQGANTGELFF. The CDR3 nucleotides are TGTGCCAGCAGCCTGGATGTACAGGGGGCGAACACCGGGGAGCTGTTTTTT.

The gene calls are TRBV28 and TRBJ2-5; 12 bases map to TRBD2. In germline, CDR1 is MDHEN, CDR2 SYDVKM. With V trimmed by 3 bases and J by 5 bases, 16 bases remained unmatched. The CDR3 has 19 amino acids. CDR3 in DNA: TGTGCCAGCAGTTTCGGTGTACTAGCGGGAGGCGGCGGCGTGGAGACCCAGTACTTC. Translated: CASSFGVLAGGGGVETQYF. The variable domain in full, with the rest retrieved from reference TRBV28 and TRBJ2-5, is DVKVTQSSRYLVKRTGEKVFLECVQDMDHENMFWYRQDPGLGLRLIYFSYDVKMKEKGDIPEGYSVSREKKERFSLILESASTNQTSMYLCASSFGVLAGGGGVETQYFGPGTRLLVL.

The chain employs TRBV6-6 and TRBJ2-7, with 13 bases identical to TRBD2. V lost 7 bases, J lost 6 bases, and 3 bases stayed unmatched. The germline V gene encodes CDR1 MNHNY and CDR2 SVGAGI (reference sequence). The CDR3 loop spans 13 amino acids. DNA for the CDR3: TGTGCCAGCACGGGACTAGCGGGGTTCGAGCAGTACTTC. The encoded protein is CASTGLAGFEQYF.

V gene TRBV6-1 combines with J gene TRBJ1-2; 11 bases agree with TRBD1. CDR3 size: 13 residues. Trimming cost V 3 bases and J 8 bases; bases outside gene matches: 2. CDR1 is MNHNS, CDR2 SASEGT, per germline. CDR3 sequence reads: CASSEDRGQGYTF. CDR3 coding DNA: TGTGCCAGCAGTGAGGACAGGGGGCAAGGCTACACCTTC.

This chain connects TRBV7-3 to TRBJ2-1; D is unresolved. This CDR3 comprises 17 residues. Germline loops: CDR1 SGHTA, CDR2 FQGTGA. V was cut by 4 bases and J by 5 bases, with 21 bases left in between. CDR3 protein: CASSYYRIAANNNEQFF. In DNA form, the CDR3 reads TGTGCCAGCAGCTACTACCGTATAGCTGCCAACAACAATGAGCAGTTCTTC.

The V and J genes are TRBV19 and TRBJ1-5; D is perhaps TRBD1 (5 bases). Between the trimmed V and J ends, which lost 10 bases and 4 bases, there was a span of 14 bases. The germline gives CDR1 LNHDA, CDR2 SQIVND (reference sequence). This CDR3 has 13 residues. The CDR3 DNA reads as TGTGCCACCTCCAGGGCGTGGAATCAGCCCCAGCATTTT. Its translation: CATSRAWNQPQHF.

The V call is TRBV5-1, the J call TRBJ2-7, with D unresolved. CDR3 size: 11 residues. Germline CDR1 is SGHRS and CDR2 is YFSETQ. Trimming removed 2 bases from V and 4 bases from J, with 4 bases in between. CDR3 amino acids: CASSFQYEQYF. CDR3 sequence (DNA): TGCGCCAGCAGCTTCCAGTACGAGCAGTACTTC.

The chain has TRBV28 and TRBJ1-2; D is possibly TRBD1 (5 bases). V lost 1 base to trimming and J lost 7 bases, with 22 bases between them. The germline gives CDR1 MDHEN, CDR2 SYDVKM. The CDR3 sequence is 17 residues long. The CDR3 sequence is CASSLYGPDLLGGGYTF. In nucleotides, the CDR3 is TGTGCCAGCAGTTTATACGGACCTGATCTCCTGGGGGGTGGCTACACCTTC.

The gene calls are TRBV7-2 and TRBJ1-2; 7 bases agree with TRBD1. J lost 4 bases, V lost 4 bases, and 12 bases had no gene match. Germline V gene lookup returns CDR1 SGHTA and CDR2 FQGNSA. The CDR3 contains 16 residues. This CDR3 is CASSSLRDRAGYGYTF. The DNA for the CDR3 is TGTGCCAGCAGCTCGCTCCGGGACAGAGCGGGCTATGGCTACACCTTC.

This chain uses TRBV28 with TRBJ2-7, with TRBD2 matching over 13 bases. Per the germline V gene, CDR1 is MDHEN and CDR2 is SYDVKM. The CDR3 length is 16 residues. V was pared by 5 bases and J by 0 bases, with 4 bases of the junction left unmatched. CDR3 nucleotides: TGTGCCAGCAGTCGGGGACTAGCGGGAAGCTCCTACGAGCAGTACTTC. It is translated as CASSRGLAGSSYEQYF.